A selection of T cell receptor beta chains follows, all from one sample in a study of blood T cells in healthy people across ages. TCRdb recomputed calls from the 5' RACE reads with MiXCR, one row per CDR3 protein. The table records some 560,000 distinct CDR3 sequences, about 25% of them present only once. Another study also made use of these data, one on T cells of mothers and their children.

The specimen was blood. These receptors all come from a boy between 2 and 10 years old in good health. The conserved cysteine and the conserved F or W are not part of the CDR3 here. D genes are given only for firm matches.

d_call: TRBD1
v_call: TRBV29-1
j_call: TRBJ1-1
cdr3_aa: SVEQGVATEAF

d_call: NA
v_call: TRBV12-3/TRBV12-4
j_call: TRBJ2-1
cdr3_aa: ASSLVSVTPYNEQF

d_call: TRBD2
v_call: TRBV12-3/TRBV12-4
j_call: TRBJ2-1
cdr3_aa: ASRLAGPSYNEQF

d_call: TRBD1
v_call: TRBV20-1
j_call: TRBJ2-2
cdr3_aa: SARPSLRGQGAELF

d_call: NA
v_call: TRBV9
j_call: TRBJ2-1
cdr3_aa: ASSEGTLYNEQF

d_call: NA
v_call: TRBV10-3
j_call: TRBJ2-5
cdr3_aa: AISESKREETQY

d_call: TRBD2
v_call: TRBV7-6
j_call: TRBJ2-2
cdr3_aa: ASSLYSGGPITGELF

d_call: TRBD1
v_call: TRBV6-5
j_call: TRBJ1-2
cdr3_aa: ASTRTGGNGYT

d_call: TRBD2
v_call: TRBV12-3/TRBV12-4
j_call: NA
cdr3_aa: ASSLSLAGVGNEQF

d_call: NA
v_call: TRBV29-1
j_call: TRBJ2-5
cdr3_aa: SASRTATQETQY

d_call: NA
v_call: TRBV20-1
j_call: TRBJ1-4
cdr3_aa: SATKPNEKLF

d_call: NA
v_call: TRBV7-8
j_call: TRBJ1-1
cdr3_aa: ASSLRGRMNTEAF

d_call: NA
v_call: TRBV7-2
j_call: TRBJ1-4
cdr3_aa: ASSLTGGEKLF

d_call: NA
v_call: TRBV5-5
j_call: TRBJ2-5
cdr3_aa: ASSLYWGFSETQY

d_call: NA
v_call: TRBV9
j_call: TRBJ1-2
cdr3_aa: ASSPGSIYGYT

d_call: NA
v_call: TRBV7-2
j_call: TRBJ1-3
cdr3_aa: ASTPLGNTIY

d_call: NA
v_call: TRBV2
j_call: TRBJ2-1
cdr3_aa: ASSERDNEQF

d_call: NA
v_call: TRBV7-9
j_call: NA
cdr3_aa: ASHGGLEETQY

d_call: NA
v_call: TRBV21-1
j_call: TRBJ2-7
cdr3_aa: ASSKGGTSRYEQY

d_call: TRBD1
v_call: TRBV2
j_call: TRBJ1-2
cdr3_aa: ASRVNRQGTGYT

d_call: NA
v_call: TRBV4-2
j_call: TRBJ2-3
cdr3_aa: ASSPFHGGPADTQY

d_call: NA
v_call: TRBV18
j_call: TRBJ1-5
cdr3_aa: ASSPGSDQPQH

d_call: NA
v_call: TRBV4-2
j_call: TRBJ2-2
cdr3_aa: ASSQVGAGVDTGELF

d_call: NA
v_call: TRBV7-8
j_call: TRBJ2-1
cdr3_aa: ASSLSNSVAEQF

d_call: TRBD2
v_call: TRBV4-1
j_call: TRBJ2-5
cdr3_aa: ASSQQRTSDQETQY

d_call: NA
v_call: TRBV4-3
j_call: TRBJ2-3
cdr3_aa: ASSTRTSTDTQY

d_call: TRBD2
v_call: TRBV7-8
j_call: TRBJ2-5
cdr3_aa: ASSFWTSEETQY

d_call: NA
v_call: TRBV21-1
j_call: TRBJ2-2
cdr3_aa: ASSKEAGRNTGELF

d_call: TRBD2
v_call: TRBV2
j_call: TRBJ2-7
cdr3_aa: ASSVLALAGLDEQY

d_call: TRBD2
v_call: TRBV7-7
j_call: TRBJ2-1
cdr3_aa: ALPRGGERAPGNEQF

d_call: NA
v_call: TRBV6-2/TRBV6-3
j_call: TRBJ2-5
cdr3_aa: ASRAWTEDQETQY

d_call: NA
v_call: TRBV6-5
j_call: TRBJ2-7
cdr3_aa: ASSYSFEGSYEQY

d_call: NA
v_call: TRBV7-9
j_call: TRBJ1-1
cdr3_aa: ASSWEGGTEAF

d_call: NA
v_call: TRBV5-1
j_call: TRBJ1-1
cdr3_aa: ASSLEDSYTEAF

d_call: NA
v_call: TRBV5-1
j_call: TRBJ2-1
cdr3_aa: ASSSRRGNGPYNEQF

d_call: TRBD2
v_call: TRBV20-1
j_call: TRBJ2-4
cdr3_aa: SAGGTSGVVNIQY

d_call: NA
v_call: TRBV20-1
j_call: TRBJ1-5
cdr3_aa: SATRLQNSNQPQH

d_call: NA
v_call: TRBV5-1
j_call: NA
cdr3_aa: ASSLSGVEYEQY

d_call: NA
v_call: TRBV6-5
j_call: TRBJ2-7
cdr3_aa: ASKGRGDYEQY

d_call: NA
v_call: TRBV4-2
j_call: TRBJ1-4
cdr3_aa: ASSQEFIGAGEKLF

d_call: NA
v_call: TRBV4-3
j_call: TRBJ2-1
cdr3_aa: ASSQVYSWNEQF

d_call: NA
v_call: TRBV28
j_call: TRBJ2-1
cdr3_aa: ASSPGGDEQF

d_call: NA
v_call: TRBV14
j_call: TRBJ2-1
cdr3_aa: ASSKDYNEQF

d_call: NA
v_call: TRBV9
j_call: TRBJ2-1
cdr3_aa: ASSEGTGGTSGYYEQF

d_call: NA
v_call: TRBV5-5
j_call: TRBJ1-1
cdr3_aa: ASSLGPQERLTPMNTEAF

d_call: TRBD2
v_call: TRBV9
j_call: TRBJ2-1
cdr3_aa: ASSVVGSGAYNEQF

d_call: NA
v_call: TRBV7-9
j_call: TRBJ1-6
cdr3_aa: ASRGGPRDSPLH

d_call: NA
v_call: TRBV2
j_call: TRBJ1-6
cdr3_aa: ASSVTEDPLH

d_call: TRBD1
v_call: TRBV5-6
j_call: TRBJ1-3
cdr3_aa: ASSWTGGTGNTIY

d_call: TRBD2
v_call: TRBV7-2
j_call: TRBJ2-5
cdr3_aa: ASSLARLTSGSGEVQETQY

d_call: NA
v_call: TRBV29-1
j_call: TRBJ2-3
cdr3_aa: SVEDVATGVTDTQY

d_call: NA
v_call: TRBV6-5
j_call: TRBJ2-5
cdr3_aa: ASSYKDQETQY

d_call: NA
v_call: TRBV28
j_call: TRBJ2-7
cdr3_aa: ASSFNSEQY

d_call: NA
v_call: TRBV7-9
j_call: TRBJ1-3
cdr3_aa: ASTGTPYGGNTIY

d_call: NA
v_call: TRBV6-6
j_call: TRBJ2-3
cdr3_aa: ASSRAASTDTQY

d_call: NA
v_call: TRBV11-2
j_call: TRBJ2-5
cdr3_aa: ASSPHETQY

d_call: NA
v_call: TRBV6-6
j_call: TRBJ2-1
cdr3_aa: ASSLLVGGREQF

d_call: NA
v_call: TRBV6-5
j_call: NA
cdr3_aa: ASSSVQAEQF

d_call: TRBD1
v_call: TRBV7-6
j_call: TRBJ2-7
cdr3_aa: ASSSGQGEGYEQY